The clone carrying this TCR beta chain has just a few counts. Its antigen is not identified. The data were obtained in a study of response to subunit inactivated influenza vaccine. Study-level points and caveats: A suggestion made by the authors is that each seasonal influenza vaccination recruits few new T cells.

From germline, CDR1 is SGHRS and CDR2 YFSETQ. V was trimmed by 2 bases and J by 5 bases, leaving 13 bases between them. The CDR3 runs to 15 residues. MiXCR, run by TCRdb on the RT-PCR reads, gives a single entry per CDR3 protein. Found here are fewer than 400,000 distinct CDR3 sequences, just over 20% of them singletons; the top ten hold about a tenth. Specimen: PBMCs from blood, collected less than 22 months after vaccination. The V and J genes are TRBV5-1 and TRBJ2-2; no clear D gene. The receptor comes from a man between 50 and 69 years old who received an inactivated influenza vaccine. CDR3 sequence (DNA): TGCGCCAGCAGCTTCGGCGCCCCTCTTACCGGGGAGCTGTTTTTT. Amino acid sequence: CASSFGAPLTGELFF.